This T cell receptor beta chain was retrieved from a study of beta chain features in type 1 diabetes. Study as a whole: No patient-donor differences in age, gender, total cells or subset yield. General study findings and limits: Moderate but significant shortening of TCRB CDR3s was recorded in all four CD4+ subsets from Type 1 diabetes patients. Fewer junction insertions and more nucleotide deletions appeared in type 1 diabetes patients.

Germline CDR1 is MDHEN and CDR2 is SYDVKM. This CDR3 spans 11 amino acids. V lost 3 bases, J lost 9 bases, and 8 bases lay in between. This clone has just a few counts. Antigen unknown. The study reverse transcribed the entire isolated RNA, so it sequenced expressed TCRB transcripts. Clones were sequenced by immunoSEQ multiplex PCR, and TCRdb holds only the in-frame ones, with some missing. Of some 660,000 clones listed, about 14% are singletons. V usage is TRBV28 and J usage is TRBJ1-2, with D unclear. Sequenced material: naive CD4+ T cells from blood. This sequence originates from a man aged 18 to 29 with type 1 diabetes. The DNA of the CDR3 is TGTGCCAGCAGTTTTGCAGACCGCTACACCTTC. Its translation: CASSFADRYTF.